This T cell receptor beta chain originates from a study of cytomegalovirus exposure and HLA in healthy donors. TCRdb's table, derived via immunoSEQ multiplex PCR, lists solely in-frame clones and lacks some. The top ten hold 1.2% of the sample, which has roughly 200,000 clones, about 81% seen once. Germline CDR1 and CDR2: MNHEY and SVGAGI. The CDR3 contains 15 residues. The junction had 3 bases not matched to a gene; V was cut back by 4 bases and J by 0 bases. The receptor was isolated from a woman aged 25-40 years in good health and CMV-seronegative. This chain uses TRBV6-5 with TRBJ1-3; TRBD1 matches at 7 bases. Source material: PBMCs. The CDR3: CASSSWDSSGNTIYF. CDR3 sequence (DNA): TGTGCCAGCAGTTCCTGGGACAGCTCTGGAAACACCATATATTTT.